The clone carrying this TCR beta chain has just a few counts. This CDR3 region has 14 residues. After removal of 4 bases from V and 5 bases from J, the junction contained 5 bases not matched to a gene. Germline V gene sequence: CDR1 SGHRS, CDR2 YFSETQ. Each CDR3 protein is one row after TCRdb ran MiXCR on the 5' RACE reads. Among fewer than 75,000 distinct CDR3 sequences listed, 15% to 20% were seen once. This sample stems from a study of T cells of healthy individuals. This sequence joins TRBV5-1 and TRBJ2-1, with 8 bases fitting TRBD2. The clonotype originates from a human donor in good health. CDR3 amino acids: CASSPGTSNNEQFF. CDR3 bases: TGCGCCAGCAGCCCAGGGACTAGTAACAATGAGCAGTTCTTC.